These 17 T cell receptor beta chains came from one sample sequenced in a study of graft-versus-host responses after intestinal transplantation. Profiling relied on immunoSEQ multiplex PCR, and the TCRdb table lists in-frame clones only, not all of them. The table records approximately 15,000 clones, about 33% of them present only once. This specimen was alloreactive CD4+ T cells from a mixed lymphocyte reaction culture, taken before intestinal transplant. Subset indicated: CFSE-low proliferating T cells sorted from approximately 6-day pre-transplant mixed lymphocyte reaction (GvH or HvG direction). Receptors originate from a human patient who received an intestinal transplant.

This clone was seen more than once but under ten times. This chain joins TRBV6-1 and TRBJ2-7, with TRBD1 as a possible D gene (6 bases). The germline V gene has CDR1 MNHNS and CDR2 SASEGT. The CDR3 consists of 16 residues. Trimming stripped 4 bases from V and 0 bases from J, with 16 bases between. CDR3 in amino acids: CASSGSRQDLSYEQYF. DNA of the CDR3: TGTGCCAGCAGTGGAAGCCGACAGGACCTCTCCTACGAGCAGTACTTC.

Only a few counts were recorded for this clone. This sequence joins TRBV7-2 and TRBJ1-6, with D possibly TRBD1 on 6 matching bases. V was pared by 2 bases and J by 7 bases, with 12 bases between. The CDR3 consists of 15 residues. Germline V gene data show CDR1 as SGHTA and CDR2 as FQGNSA. Here the CDR3 DNA reads TGTGCCAGCAGCTTACAGGGGAGCCAGAATTCACCCCTCCACTTT. As protein: CASSLQGSQNSPLHF.

This clone has a handful of counts. The gene calls are TRBV6-6 and TRBJ1-1, with 7 nucleotides matching TRBD1. CDR1 and CDR2 from the germline V gene are MNHNY and SVGAGI (reference sequence). The CDR3 length is 14 residues. V lost 7 bases to trimming and J lost 1 base; unmatched junction nucleotides: 6. In nucleotides, the CDR3 is TGTGCCAGCAATCCCAGGGGGTGGAACACTGAAGCTTTCTTT. Translating gives CASNPRGWNTEAFF.

This clone was recorded a few times. The J gene is TRBJ1-6, the V gene TRBV11-3, with D unresolved. Germline V gives CDR1 SGHNT, CDR2 YENEEA. The CDR3 contains 14 residues. V was pared by 1 base and J by 10 bases, with 11 bases between. In DNA form, the CDR3 reads TGTGCCAGCAGCTTAGGGGTGGATGGGTCACCCCTCCACTTT. Its translation is CASSLGVDGSPLHF.

Written as DNA, the CDR3 is TGTGCCAGCAGCTTAAGCCCCGCAGGGTACGAGCAGTACTTC. As protein: CASSLSPAGYEQYF. V usage is TRBV11-3 and J usage is TRBJ2-7; tentative D call: TRBD1 (5 bases). Germline V CDR1 and CDR2: SGHNT, YENEEA. The CDR3 loop spans 14 amino acids. Between the trimmed V and J ends, which lost 2 bases and 4 bases, there was a span of 12 bases.

The V gene is TRBV5-1, the J gene TRBJ2-5, with a possible D match to TRBD2 (7 bases). Germline V CDR1 and CDR2: SGHRS, YFSETQ. The CDR3 covers 15 residues. The V and J ends lost 0 bases and 5 bases respectively, with 14 bases between them. For the CDR3, the DNA is TGCGCCAGCAGCTTGGAGGCGGGGGCTTGGGAGACCCAGTACTTC. Translation: CASSLEAGAWETQYF.

This clone is deemed medium-sized. The chain carries TRBV7-9 and TRBJ1-1; unclear D gene. CDR1 and CDR2 from the germline V gene are SEHNR and FQNEAQ (reference sequence). Trimming shortened V by 1 base and J by 3 bases, and 12 bases separated the two germline ends. This CDR3 is 15 amino acids long. CDR3 loop: CASSLDLASHTEAFF. The CDR3, as DNA: TGTGCCAGCAGCTTAGATTTGGCGTCGCACACTGAAGCTTTCTTT.

The V call is TRBV30, the J call TRBJ2-6, with no clear D. With 0 bases removed from V and 4 bases from J, the gap between germline ends came to 16 bases. Germline lookup yields CDR1 GTSNPN and CDR2 SVGIG (reference sequence). The CDR3 sequence is 17 residues long. DNA for the CDR3: TGTGCCTGGAGTGTACGATCTGGTTTACCCGGGGCCAACGTCCTGACTTTC. Amino acids: CAWSVRSGLPGANVLTF.

This clone occurred a few times. This chain uses TRBV10-3 with TRBJ2-3, with D possibly TRBD1 on 6 matching bases. The CDR3 extends over 16 amino acids. Germline assignment: CDR1 ENHRY and CDR2 SYGVKD. The V end was cut by 4 bases, the J end by 3 bases, with 17 bases between. The CDR3 DNA is TGTGCCATCAGTGGCAGGGGTCGGAGTGAAACAGATACGCAGTATTTT. Translation gives CAISGRGRSETDTQYF.

This clone was found a few times. The chain has TRBV19 and TRBJ1-5, with 7 bases lining up with TRBD1. Germline V lookup: CDR1 LNHDA, CDR2 SQIVND (reference sequence). V lost 4 bases to trimming and J lost 0 bases; unmatched junction nucleotides: 9. CDR3 length equals 17 residues. The CDR3 is CASSRGYRGTSNQPQHF. CDR3 DNA: TGTGCCAGTAGTAGGGGTTACAGGGGTACTAGCAATCAGCCCCAGCATTTT.

This clone is judged medium-sized. The J gene is TRBJ1-6, the V gene TRBV7-3, with 12 nucleotides matching TRBD1. The V gene's germline CDR1 is SGHTA and CDR2 FQGTGA. Trimming cost V 5 bases and J 10 bases; bases outside gene matches: 6. This CDR3 spans 15 amino acids. CDR3 bases: TGTGCCAGCAGCGAAAGGGGGACAGGGGGCTCACCCCTCCACTTT. Protein: CASSERGTGGSPLHF.

The chain employs TRBV6-5 and TRBJ2-1; D call uncertain. In germline, CDR1 is MNHEY, CDR2 SVGAGI. There are 16 residues in the CDR3. V lost 2 bases, J lost 3 bases, and 14 bases lay in between. CDR3 sequence reads: CASSYNYPSGYNEQFF. The DNA of the CDR3 is TGTGCCAGCAGTTACAACTACCCCTCGGGCTACAATGAGCAGTTCTTC.

The CDR3 sequence: CATLANEQFF. The CDR3, as DNA: TGTGCCACACTAGCGAATGAGCAGTTCTTC. The rearrangement joins TRBV6-1 to TRBJ2-1, with 7 bases identical to TRBD2. V lost 10 bases and J lost 7; bases outside the gene matches: 1. Germline-derived CDR1 and CDR2 are MNHNS and SASEGT. CDR3 length: 10 residues.

The rearrangement links TRBV4-1 to TRBJ2-5, with 8 bases lining up with TRBD2. The CDR3 consists of 14 residues. The germline V gene encodes CDR1 MGHRA and CDR2 YSYEKL. V lost 1 base, J lost 5 bases, and 3 bases stayed unmatched. For the CDR3, the DNA is TGCGCCAGCAGCCAAGGAGCGGGAGTGGAGACCCAGTACTTC. Protein sequence: CASSQGAGVETQYF.

The rearrangement uses TRBV9 and TRBJ1-4; a weak D match, TRBD1 (6 bases). The CDR3 consists of 14 residues. The ends were cut back, 3 bases at V and 7 bases at J, with 13 bases in the middle. Germline V gives CDR1 SGDLS, CDR2 YYNGEE. The CDR3 reads CASSADQGGEKLFF. The CDR3, as DNA: TGTGCCAGCAGCGCTGATCAAGGGGGTGAAAAACTGTTTTTT.

This clone is medium-sized by share. This same CDR3 is encoded by further DNA sequences in the sample. The chain carries TRBV30 and TRBJ2-5; 8 bases align to TRBD2. Trimming at V came to 3 bases and at J to 2 bases, leaving 8 bases not matched to a gene. CDR1 and CDR2 from the germline V gene are GTSNPN and SVGIG (reference sequence). The CDR3 has 15 amino acids. The CDR3 coding sequence is TGTGCCTGGAGCCGGGGGGGCGCGGGGCAAGAGACCCAGTACTTC. It specifies CAWSRGGAGQETQYF.

This clone was observed a few times. This chain uses TRBV7-2 with TRBJ1-3; D is uncertain. This CDR3 region has 13 residues. The V gene's germline CDR1 is SGHTA and CDR2 FQGNSA. Trimming removed 6 bases at V and 0 bases at J, with 6 bases between. CDR3 region: CASRRISGNTIYF. The CDR3 nucleotides read TGTGCCAGCAGACGTATCTCTGGAAACACCATATATTTT.